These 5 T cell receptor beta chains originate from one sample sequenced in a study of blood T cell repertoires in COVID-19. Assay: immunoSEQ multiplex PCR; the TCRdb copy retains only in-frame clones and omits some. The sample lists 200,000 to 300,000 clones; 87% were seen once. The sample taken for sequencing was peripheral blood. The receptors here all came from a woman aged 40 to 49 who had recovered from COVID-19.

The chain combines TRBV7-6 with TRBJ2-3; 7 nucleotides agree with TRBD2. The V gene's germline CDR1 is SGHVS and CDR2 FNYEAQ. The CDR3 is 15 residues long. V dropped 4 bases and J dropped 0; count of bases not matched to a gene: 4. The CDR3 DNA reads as TGTGCCAGCAGCTATCTAGCGGCTAGCACAGATACGCAGTATTTT. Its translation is CASSYLAASTDTQYF.

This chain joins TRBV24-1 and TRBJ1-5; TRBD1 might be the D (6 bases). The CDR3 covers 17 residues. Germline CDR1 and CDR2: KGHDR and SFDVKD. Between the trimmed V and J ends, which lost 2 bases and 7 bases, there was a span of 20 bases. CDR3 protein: CATSDSDRDKGGQPQHF. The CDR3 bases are TGTGCCACCAGTGATTCCGACCGGGACAAGGGTGGGCAGCCCCAGCATTTT.

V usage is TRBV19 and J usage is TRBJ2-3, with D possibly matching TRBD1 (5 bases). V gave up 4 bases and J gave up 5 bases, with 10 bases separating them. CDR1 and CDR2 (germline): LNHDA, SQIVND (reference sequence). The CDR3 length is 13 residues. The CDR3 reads CASSTQGGDTQYF. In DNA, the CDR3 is TGTGCCAGTAGTACCCAGGGTGGAGATACGCAGTATTTT.

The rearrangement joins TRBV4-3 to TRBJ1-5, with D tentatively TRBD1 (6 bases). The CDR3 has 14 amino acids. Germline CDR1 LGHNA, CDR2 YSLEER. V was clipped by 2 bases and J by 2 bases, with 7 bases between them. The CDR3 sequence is CASSQRQGNQPQHF. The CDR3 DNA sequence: TGCGCCAGCAGCCAAAGACAGGGCAATCAGCCCCAGCATTTT.

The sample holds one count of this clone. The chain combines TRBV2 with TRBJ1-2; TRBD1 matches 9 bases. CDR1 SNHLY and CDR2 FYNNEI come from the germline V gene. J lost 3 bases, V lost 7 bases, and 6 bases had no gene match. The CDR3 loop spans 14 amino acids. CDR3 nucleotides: TGTGCCAGCACCGGGACAGGGAGGGACTATGGCTACACCTTC. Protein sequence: CASTGTGRDYGYTF.